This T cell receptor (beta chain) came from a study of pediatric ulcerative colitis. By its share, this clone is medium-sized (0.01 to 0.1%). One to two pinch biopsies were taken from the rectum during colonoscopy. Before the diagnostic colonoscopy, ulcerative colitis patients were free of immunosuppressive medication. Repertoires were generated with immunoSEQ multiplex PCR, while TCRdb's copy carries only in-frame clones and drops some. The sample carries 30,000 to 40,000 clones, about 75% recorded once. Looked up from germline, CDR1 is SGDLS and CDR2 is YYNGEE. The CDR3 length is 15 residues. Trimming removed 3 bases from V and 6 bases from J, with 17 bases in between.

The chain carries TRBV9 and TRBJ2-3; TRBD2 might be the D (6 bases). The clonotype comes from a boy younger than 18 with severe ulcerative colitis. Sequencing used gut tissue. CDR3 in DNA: TGTGCCAGCAGCGCCGTAGGGACTCCTAGTGATACGCAGTATTTT. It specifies CASSAVGTPSDTQYF.